Sequencing of this T cell receptor beta chain was carried out in a study of response to subunit inactivated influenza vaccine. V lost 5 bases and J lost 3, with 14 bases in between. The CDR3 runs 14 residues. Germline CDR1 and CDR2: LGHDT and YNNKEL (reference sequence). MiXCR was run by TCRdb on the RT-PCR reads, yielding one entry per CDR3 protein. The data hold roughly 710,000 distinct CDR3 sequences, with about 14% observed a single time. A few counts support this clonotype. The rearrangement uses TRBV3-1 and TRBJ2-7; D might be TRBD1 or TRBD2, each matching 5 bases. The sequencing here drew on PBMCs from blood, taken 14 days before vaccination. The sequence was collected from a man aged 45-60 years who received an inactivated influenza vaccine. In DNA form, the CDR3 reads TGTGCCAGCAGCGTTCGGGACGGAAGCTACGAGCAGTACTTC. Translated: CASSVRDGSYEQYF.